The rows below give T cell receptor beta chains drawn from one sample of a study of CD8+ T cells in alopecia areata. Measured with immunoSEQ multiplex PCR; TCRdb has only the in-frame clones, and not every one. Of about 140,000 clones detected, about half appear once; the ten largest clones hold 0.8% to 1%. The sample in question was CD4+ T cells sorted from blood, obtained at week 0. The receptors stem from a human donor with alopecia areata. Both conserved end residues are part of each CDR3. A D gene is named only where the DNA matches it firmly. For some rows the clone size is stated as once, few or many, or as a class when expanded; others skip it.

V gene: TRBV25-1
clone size: .
D gene: .
CDR3 length: 14
J gene: TRBJ1-2
CDR3 DNA: TGTGCCAGCAGCGATCGCCCGGGAGACTATGGCTACACCTTC
CDR3 protein: CASSDRPGDYGYTF

V gene: TRBV7-9
clone size: .
D gene: TRBD1
CDR3 length: 14
J gene: TRBJ1-5
CDR3 DNA: TGTGCCAGCAGCTTGGGACAGGCGAATCAGCCCCAGCATTTT
CDR3 protein: CASSLGQANQPQHF

V gene: TRBV7-2
clone size: .
D gene: .
CDR3 length: 15
J gene: TRBJ2-3
CDR3 DNA: TGTGCCAGCAGCTTAGTGAGCGAAAGCACAGATACGCAGTATTTT
CDR3 protein: CASSLVSESTDTQYF

V gene: TRBV29-1
clone size: .
D gene: .
CDR3 length: 13
J gene: TRBJ1-2
CDR3 DNA: TGCAGCGTTGAATTCGTCCGGGGCTATGGCTACACCTTC
CDR3 protein: CSVEFVRGYGYTF

V gene: TRBV30
clone size: .
D gene: TRBD2
CDR3 length: 18
J gene: TRBJ2-1
CDR3 DNA: TGTGCCTGGAGTTCTGCTAGCGGGAGGGGGAGCTCCTACAATGAGCAGTTCTTC
CDR3 protein: CAWSSASGRGSSYNEQFF

V gene: TRBV5-4
clone size: .
D gene: .
CDR3 length: 13
J gene: TRBJ2-1
CDR3 DNA: TGTGCCAGCAGCTTGATAGGGGAGAAAGAGCAGTTCTTC
CDR3 protein: CASSLIGEKEQFF

V gene: TRBV29-1
clone size: .
D gene: .
CDR3 length: 13
J gene: TRBJ2-7
CDR3 DNA: TGCAGCGTGATACAGGGAGTAGCCCGGGAGCAGTACTTC
CDR3 protein: CSVIQGVAREQYF

V gene: TRBV4-1
clone size: .
D gene: .
CDR3 length: 15
J gene: TRBJ2-7
CDR3 DNA: TGCGCCAGCAGCCATAAGCTCCCCCGGATTTACGAGCAGTACTTC
CDR3 protein: CASSHKLPRIYEQYF

V gene: TRBV5-4
clone size: .
D gene: TRBD2
CDR3 length: 14
J gene: TRBJ2-1
CDR3 DNA: TGTGCCAGCCAGCCTAGCGGGAGTTGGAATGAGCAGTTCTTC
CDR3 protein: CASQPSGSWNEQFF

V gene: TRBV30
clone size: few
D gene: TRBD2
CDR3 length: 15
J gene: TRBJ2-1
CDR3 DNA: TGTGCCTGGAGTGTAAGTCTAGCGGAGTACAATGAGCAGTTCTTC
CDR3 protein: CAWSVSLAEYNEQFF

V gene: TRBV11-3
clone size: .
D gene: .
CDR3 length: 14
J gene: TRBJ2-2
CDR3 DNA: TGTGCCAGCAGCTCCCTCGACATTAACGGGGAGCTGTTTTTT
CDR3 protein: CASSSLDINGELFF

V gene: TRBV15
clone size: .
D gene: .
CDR3 length: 15
J gene: TRBJ2-5
CDR3 DNA: TGTGCCACCAGCAGAGTCCCGGGGCCCCAAGAGACCCAGTACTTC
CDR3 protein: CATSRVPGPQETQYF

V gene: TRBV5-1
clone size: .
D gene: TRBD2
CDR3 length: 16
J gene: TRBJ2-5
CDR3 DNA: TGCGCCAGCAGCTCGACTAGCGGGAGTACCTTAGAGACCCAGTACTTC
CDR3 protein: CASSSTSGSTLETQYF

V gene: TRBV6-5
clone size: few
D gene: .
CDR3 length: 15
J gene: TRBJ2-2
CDR3 DNA: TGTGCCAGCAGCCCAGCCCGAAAGCGGACCGGGGAGCTGTTTTTT
CDR3 protein: CASSPARKRTGELFF

V gene: TRBV5-1
clone size: few
D gene: TRBD1
CDR3 length: 15
J gene: TRBJ2-5
CDR3 DNA: TGCGCCAGCAGCTTGGGTTTAGGGGGCGGTCAGACCCAGTACTTC
CDR3 protein: CASSLGLGGGQTQYF